This is a list of T cell receptor beta chains from one sample in a study of control samples from healthy donors and cancer patients. Clones were sequenced by immunoSEQ multiplex PCR, and TCRdb holds only the in-frame ones, with some missing. This table holds more than 75,000 clones, approximately 84% found once. The specimen was PBMCs. These receptors were collected from a man in his sixties or seventies with lung cancer. Both conserved end residues are part of each CDR3. The D gene is left open where the match is weak. Size values are once, few and many counts, or a class for expanded clones, and some rows have none.

j_gene | abundance | d_gene | v_gene | CDR3aa | CDR3nt
TRBJ2-7 | - | TRBD2 | TRBV3-1/TRBV3-2 | CASSQVGTSGYEQYF | TGTGCCAGCAGCCAAGTCGGGACTAGCGGCTACGAGCAGTACTTC
TRBJ1-6 | - | - | TRBV5-1 | CASSFPGLTLHF | TGCGCCAGCAGCTTCCCGGGCCTCACCCTCCACTTT
TRBJ1-6 | - | - | TRBV7-3 | CASSFQRADSPLHF | TGTGCCAGCAGCTTTCAACGGGCAGATTCACCCCTCCACTTT
TRBJ1-1 | - | - | TRBV7-2 | CASSLRSNTEAFF | TGTGCCAGCAGCTTGAGGTCGAACACTGAAGCTTTCTTT
TRBJ2-2 | few | TRBD2 | TRBV20-1 | CSASSGGNTGELFF | TGCAGTGCTAGTAGCGGGGGGAACACCGGGGAGCTGTTTTTT
TRBJ2-2 | - | TRBD1 | TRBV3-1/TRBV3-2 | CASYQQGSAGELFF | TGTGCCAGCTACCAACAGGGGTCCGCCGGGGAGCTGTTTTTT
TRBJ2-6 | - | TRBD1 | TRBV29-1 | CSVVGTQGASGANVLTF | TGCAGCGTTGTCGGGACCCAGGGGGCCTCTGGGGCCAACGTCCTGACTTTC
TRBJ2-7 | - | TRBD1 | TRBV19 | CASSITSGGNYEQYF | TGTGCCAGTAGTATAACGTCAGGGGGCAATTACGAGCAGTACTTC
TRBJ1-2 | - | - | TRBV4-1 | CASSQDVSLNYGYTF | TGCGCCAGCAGCCAAGATGTTAGCCTTAACTATGGCTACACCTTC
TRBJ2-7 | - | TRBD2 | TRBV2 | CASTGTSGGRGGEQYF | TGTGCCAGCACCGGGACTAGCGGGGGCCGGGGGGGCGAGCAGTACTTC
TRBJ2-1 | - | TRBD2 | TRBV6-5 | CASSYGTSGYNEQFF | TGTGCCAGCAGTTACGGTACTAGCGGGTACAATGAGCAGTTCTTC
TRBJ1-1 | - | - | TRBV6-1 | CASSDWGGADTEAFF | TGTGCCAGCAGTGATTGGGGGGGCGCGGATACTGAAGCTTTCTTT
TRBJ2-1 | once | TRBD1 | TRBV12-3/TRBV12-4 | CASPRWDRGQFF | TGTGCCAGCCCGAGGTGGGACAGGGGGCAGTTCTTC
TRBJ2-3 | few | - | TRBV5-1 | CASRDFSTDTQYF | TGCGCCAGCCGGGACTTCTCCACAGATACGCAGTATTTT
TRBJ1-2 | - | - | TRBV6-2/TRBV6-3 | CASSHRKGQSGGYTF | TGTGCCAGCAGCCATCGAAAGGGACAATCAGGTGGCTACACCTTC
TRBJ2-3 | - | - | TRBV18 | CASSPGTTDTQYF | TGTGCCAGCTCACCCGGGACCACAGATACGCAGTATTTT
TRBJ2-7 | - | - | TRBV28 | CASSLLGFYEQYF | TGTGCCAGCAGTTTATTGGGATTCTACGAGCAGTACTTC
TRBJ1-1 | - | TRBD1 | TRBV6-5 | CASRRPGTGGAFF | TGTGCCAGCAGGCGTCCCGGGACAGGGGGAGCTTTCTTT
TRBJ2-2 | - | - | TRBV2 | CASSVRGSGELFF | TGTGCCAGCAGTGTCCGGGGCTCCGGGGAGCTGTTTTTT
TRBJ2-1 | - | - | TRBV30 | CAWSGGLGGLAREQFF | TGTGCCTGGAGTGGGGGGTTGGGGGGCCTGGCAAGAGAGCAGTTCTTC
TRBJ1-2 | few | - | TRBV6-5 | CASSYGYLTGLDGYTF | TGTGCCAGCAGTTACGGATACTTAACAGGGTTGGATGGCTACACCTTC
TRBJ2-5 | - | TRBD2 | TRBV5-8 | CASSLGTSGGTGTQYF | TGTGCCAGCAGCTTGGGGACTAGCGGGGGGACCGGGACCCAGTACTTC
TRBJ1-2 | - | - | TRBV27 | CASSSRGRVGGYTF | TGTGCCAGCTCCTCCCGGGGCCGAGTGGGGGGCTACACCTTC
TRBJ2-7 | few | TRBD2 | TRBV6-2/TRBV6-3 | CASSSAGGGSYEQYF | TGTGCCAGCAGTTCAGCTGGGGGGGGATCCTACGAGCAGTACTTC
TRBJ1-1 | - | - | TRBV6-5 | CASSPLPGTGTEAFF | TGTGCCAGCAGTCCCCTCCCGGGGACGGGCACTGAAGCTTTCTTT
TRBJ2-3 | - | TRBD2 | TRBV7-6 | CASSRSSGGGTDTQYF | TGTGCCAGCAGCCGTTCTAGCGGGGGAGGCACAGATACGCAGTATTTT
TRBJ1-3 | - | - | TRBV5-1 | CASSLDRSSGNTIYF | TGCGCCAGCAGCTTGGACCGGAGCTCTGGAAACACCATATATTTT
TRBJ2-3 | - | TRBD1 | TRBV5-1 | CASSLGGTDTDTQYF | TGCGCCAGCAGCTTGGGAGGGACAGACACAGATACGCAGTATTTT
TRBJ2-1 | - | - | TRBV5-1 | CASSYRPNEQFF | TGCGCCAGCAGCTACCGACCGAATGAGCAGTTCTTC
TRBJ2-1 | - | - | TRBV10-3 | CAISERATYNEQFF | TGTGCCATCAGCGAGCGGGCCACCTACAATGAGCAGTTCTTC
TRBJ1-1 | - | - | TRBV6-5 | CASRPGRANTEAFF | TGTGCCAGCAGACCCGGCAGGGCGAACACTGAAGCTTTCTTT
TRBJ1-4 | - | TRBD1 | TRBV6-5 | CASQDRGREKLFF | TGTGCCAGCCAGGACAGGGGGCGAGAAAAACTGTTTTTT
TRBJ2-1 | - | TRBD2 | TRBV30 | CAWRGSGGVRNEQFF | TGTGCCTGGAGAGGTAGCGGGGGGGTTCGCAATGAGCAGTTCTTC
TRBJ2-2 | - | TRBD1 | TRBV18 | CASSTVRTGYGGELFF | TGTGCCAGCTCAACCGTACGGACAGGCTACGGCGGGGAGCTGTTTTTT
TRBJ2-3 | - | - | TRBV30 | CACSVGRRATDTQYF | TGTGCCTGTTCTGTCGGGCGACGAGCCACAGATACGCAGTATTTT
TRBJ1-4 | - | - | TRBV7-9 | CASSSESGLSEKLFF | TGTGCCAGCAGCTCAGAGTCGGGACTTTCTGAAAAACTGTTTTTT
TRBJ2-1 | - | TRBD2 | TRBV9 | CASSATSGSYNEQFF | TGTGCCAGCAGCGCGACTAGCGGATCCTACAATGAGCAGTTCTTC
TRBJ1-2 | once | - | TRBV25-1 | CASSGQGRGRDGYTF | TGTGCCAGCAGTGGTCAGGGCAGGGGACGGGATGGCTACACCTTC
TRBJ2-1 | - | - | TRBV5-6 | CASSLGTAEQFF | TGTGCCAGCAGCCTCGGGACGGCCGAGCAGTTCTTC
TRBJ1-5 | few | - | TRBV7-8 | CASSLRGGSNQPQHF | TGTGCCAGCAGCTTACGGGGCGGGAGCAATCAGCCCCAGCATTTT
TRBJ1-1 | - | TRBD1 | TRBV27 | CASRAGGAGNTEAFF | TGTGCCAGCAGGGCAGGGGGCGCCGGGAACACTGAAGCTTTCTTT